This T cell receptor beta chain emerged from a study of T cell repertoires in cytomegalovirus infection. Across the study: CMV infection plus the matching HLA type was flagged by public TCR beta signatures.

A note on this clonotype: Antigen unknown.

TCRdb reprocessed the reads via MiXCR and lists one record per CDR3 protein. The sample has around 350,000 distinct CDR3 sequences; roughly 18% are singletons. Study-level findings and limits: CMV-specific TCR beta clonotypes restricted by HLA-C were the ones dominating the ex vivo response. Totalled public TCR beta family frequency picked out people who carried CMV plus the relevant HLA.

Germline V gives CDR1 LGHNA, CDR2 YSLEER. The length of the CDR3 is 13 residues. The germline V and J ends were trimmed by 4 bases and 5 bases, with 10 bases remaining between them. Sequencing used PBMCs. The source is a human donor in good health (CMV status not recorded). Some clones in this sample may be carry-over from other donors' samples. The chain combines TRBV4-3 with TRBJ2-3; no clear D. CDR3 bases: TGCGCCAGCAGCCTCCTAGTGAGAGATACGCAGTATTTT. This encodes CASSLLVRDTQYF.